The entry that follows covers one T cell receptor beta chain sequence. In the original workflow: Counts of nucleated cells, estimated from reference gene primer amplification, were obtained. Profiling relied on immunoSEQ multiplex PCR, and the TCRdb table lists in-frame clones only, not all of them. Clone size and V and J calls were adopted from that table, with D and trimming inferred from the DNA. This table has roughly 150,000 clones, about 85% appearing once. V shed 4 bases and J shed 2 bases, with 12 bases lying between them. Germline-derived CDR1 and CDR2 are MNHEY and SVGEGT. There are 14 residues in the CDR3. The record originates from a study of blood T cell repertoires in COVID-19. On the study more broadly: Samples came from the United States, Italy and Spain, spanning acute and convalescent COVID-19.

It was during active infection that Seattle patients were enrolled and then longitudinally followed. The material sequenced was peripheral blood. V and J are TRBV6-2 or TRBV6-3 and TRBJ2-7, with unresolved D. This TCR came from an elderly woman with COVID-19, enrolled during active disease. CDR3 in amino acids: CASSLSGAAYEQYF. DNA of the CDR3: TGTGCCAGCAGTTTGTCGGGTGCAGCCTACGAGCAGTACTTC.